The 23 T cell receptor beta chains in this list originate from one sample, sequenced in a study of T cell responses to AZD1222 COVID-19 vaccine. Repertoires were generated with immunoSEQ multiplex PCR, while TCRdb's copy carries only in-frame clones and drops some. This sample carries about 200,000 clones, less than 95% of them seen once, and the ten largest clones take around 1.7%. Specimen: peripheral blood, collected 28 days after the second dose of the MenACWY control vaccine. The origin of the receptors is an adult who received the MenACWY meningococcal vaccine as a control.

As DNA, the CDR3 is TGTGCCACCTCGAGGAGCGGGAGCACAGATACGCAGTATTTT. It translates to CATSRSGSTDTQYF. The chain employs TRBV9 and TRBJ2-3, with a tentative D call TRBD2 (6 bases). The germline CDR1 and CDR2 sequences are SGDLS and YYNGEE. The germline V and J ends were trimmed by 9 bases and 0 bases, with 14 bases remaining between them. The CDR3 extends over 14 amino acids.

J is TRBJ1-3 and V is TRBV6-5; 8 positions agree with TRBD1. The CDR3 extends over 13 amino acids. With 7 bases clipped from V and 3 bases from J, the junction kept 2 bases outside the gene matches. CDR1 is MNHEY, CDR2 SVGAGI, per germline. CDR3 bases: TGTGCCAGCACAGGGGGCTTTGGAAACACCATATATTTT. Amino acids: CASTGGFGNTIYF.

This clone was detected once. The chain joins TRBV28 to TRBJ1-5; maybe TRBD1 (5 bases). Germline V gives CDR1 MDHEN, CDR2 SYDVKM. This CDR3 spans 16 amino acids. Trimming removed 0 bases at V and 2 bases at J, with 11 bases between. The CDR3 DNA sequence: TGTGCCAGCAGTTTATGGGCAGGGAGGGGCAATCAGCCCCAGCATTTT. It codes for CASSLWAGRGNQPQHF. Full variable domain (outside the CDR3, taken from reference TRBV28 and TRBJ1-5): DVKVTQSSRYLVKRTGEKVFLECVQDMDHENMFWYRQDPGLGLRLIYFSYDVKMKEKGDIPEGYSVSREKKERFSLILESASTNQTSMYLCASSLWAGRGNQPQHFGDGTRLSIL.

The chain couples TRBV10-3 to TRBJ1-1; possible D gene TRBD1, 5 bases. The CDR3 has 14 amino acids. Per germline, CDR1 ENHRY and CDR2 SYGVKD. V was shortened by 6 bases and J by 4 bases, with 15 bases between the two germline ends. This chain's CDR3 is CAISSLRGSTEAFF. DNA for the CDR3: TGTGCCATCAGCTCCCTTCGGGGGAGCACTGAAGCTTTCTTT.

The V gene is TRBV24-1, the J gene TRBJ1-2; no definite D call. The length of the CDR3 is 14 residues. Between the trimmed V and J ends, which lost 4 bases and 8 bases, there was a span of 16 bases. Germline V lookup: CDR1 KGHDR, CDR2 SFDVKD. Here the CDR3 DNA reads TGTGCCACCAGTGAAACTGACACACTGGGGGGCTACACCTTC. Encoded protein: CATSETDTLGGYTF.

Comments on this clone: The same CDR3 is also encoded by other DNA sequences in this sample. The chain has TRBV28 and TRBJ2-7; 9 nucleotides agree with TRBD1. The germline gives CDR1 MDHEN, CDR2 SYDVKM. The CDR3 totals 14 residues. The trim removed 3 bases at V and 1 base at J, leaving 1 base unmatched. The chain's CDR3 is CASSLGQGSYEQYF. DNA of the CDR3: TGTGCCAGCAGTTTGGGACAGGGATCCTACGAGCAGTACTTC.

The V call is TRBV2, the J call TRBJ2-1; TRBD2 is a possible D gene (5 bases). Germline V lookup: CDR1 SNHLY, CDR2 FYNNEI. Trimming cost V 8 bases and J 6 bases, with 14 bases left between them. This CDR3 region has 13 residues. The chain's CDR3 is CASVGGRTNEQFF. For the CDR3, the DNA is TGTGCCAGCGTCGGAGGCCGAACCAATGAGCAGTTCTTC.

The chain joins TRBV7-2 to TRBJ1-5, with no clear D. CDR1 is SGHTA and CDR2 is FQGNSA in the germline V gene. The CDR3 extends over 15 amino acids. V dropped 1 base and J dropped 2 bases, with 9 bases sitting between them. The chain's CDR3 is CASSLDWSRNQPQHF. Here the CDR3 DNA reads TGTGCCAGCAGCTTAGACTGGTCCCGCAATCAGCCCCAGCATTTT.

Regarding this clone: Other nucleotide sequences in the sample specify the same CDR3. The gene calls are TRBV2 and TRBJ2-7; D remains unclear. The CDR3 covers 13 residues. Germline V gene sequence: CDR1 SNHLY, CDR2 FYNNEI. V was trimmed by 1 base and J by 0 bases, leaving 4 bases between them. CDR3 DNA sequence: TGTGCCAGCAGTGAAGGAGTCTCCTACGAGCAGTACTTC. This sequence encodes CASSEGVSYEQYF.

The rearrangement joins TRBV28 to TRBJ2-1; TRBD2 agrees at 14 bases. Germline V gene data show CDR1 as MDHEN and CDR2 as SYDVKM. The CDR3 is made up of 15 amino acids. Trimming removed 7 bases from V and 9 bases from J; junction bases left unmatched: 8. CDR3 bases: TGTGCCAGCATCCCGGGACTAGCGGGAGACGGTGAGCAGTTCTTC. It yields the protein CASIPGLAGDGEQFF.

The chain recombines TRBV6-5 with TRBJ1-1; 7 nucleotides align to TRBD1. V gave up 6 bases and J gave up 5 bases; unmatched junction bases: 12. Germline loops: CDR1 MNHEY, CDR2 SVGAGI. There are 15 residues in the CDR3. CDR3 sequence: CASRDNRGGRTEAFF. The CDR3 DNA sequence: TGTGCCAGCAGAGACAACAGGGGCGGGAGAACTGAAGCTTTCTTT.

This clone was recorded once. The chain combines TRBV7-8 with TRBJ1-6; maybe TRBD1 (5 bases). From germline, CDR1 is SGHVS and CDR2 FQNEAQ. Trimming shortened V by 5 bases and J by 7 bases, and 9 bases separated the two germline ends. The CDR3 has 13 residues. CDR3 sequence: CASSPGGNSPLHF. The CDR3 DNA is TGTGCCAGCAGCCCGGGGGGAAATTCACCCCTCCACTTT.

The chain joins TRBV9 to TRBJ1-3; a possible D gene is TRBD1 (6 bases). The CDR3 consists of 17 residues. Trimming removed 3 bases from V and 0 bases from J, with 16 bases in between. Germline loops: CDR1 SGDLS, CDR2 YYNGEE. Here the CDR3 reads CASSARGDGGSGNTIYF. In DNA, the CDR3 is TGTGCCAGCAGCGCTAGGGGGGACGGTGGCTCTGGAAACACCATATATTTT.

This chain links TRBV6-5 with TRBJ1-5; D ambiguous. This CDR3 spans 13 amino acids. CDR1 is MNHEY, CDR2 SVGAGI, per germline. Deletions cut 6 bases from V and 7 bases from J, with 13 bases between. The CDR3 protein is CASRAGIVQPQHF. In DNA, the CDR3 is TGTGCCAGCAGGGCAGGTATTGTGCAGCCCCAGCATTTT.

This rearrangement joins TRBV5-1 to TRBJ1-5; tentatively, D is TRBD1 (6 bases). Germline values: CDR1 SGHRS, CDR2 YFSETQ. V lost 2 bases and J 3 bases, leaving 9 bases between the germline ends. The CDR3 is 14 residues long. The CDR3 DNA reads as TGCGCCAGCAGCTTAGGGGACAACAATCAGCCCCAGCATTTT. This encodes CASSLGDNNQPQHF.

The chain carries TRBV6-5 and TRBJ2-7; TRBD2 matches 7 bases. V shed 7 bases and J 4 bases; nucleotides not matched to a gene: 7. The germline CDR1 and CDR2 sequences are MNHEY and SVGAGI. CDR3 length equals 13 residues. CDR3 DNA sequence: TGTGCCAGCACGGGGGGAGGTCAATACGAGCAGTACTTC. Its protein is CASTGGGQYEQYF.

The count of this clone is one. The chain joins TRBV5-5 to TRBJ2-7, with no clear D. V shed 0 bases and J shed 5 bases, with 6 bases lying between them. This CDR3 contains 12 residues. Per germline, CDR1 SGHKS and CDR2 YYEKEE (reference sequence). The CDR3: CASSLAAHEQYF. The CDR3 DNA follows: TGTGCCAGCAGCTTGGCCGCGCACGAGCAGTACTTC.

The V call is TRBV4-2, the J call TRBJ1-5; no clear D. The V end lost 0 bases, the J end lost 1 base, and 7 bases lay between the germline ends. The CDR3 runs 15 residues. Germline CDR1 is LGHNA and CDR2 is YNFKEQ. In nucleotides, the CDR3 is TGTGCCAGCAGCCAAGATCATGGAAGCAATCAGCCCCAGCATTTT. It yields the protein CASSQDHGSNQPQHF.

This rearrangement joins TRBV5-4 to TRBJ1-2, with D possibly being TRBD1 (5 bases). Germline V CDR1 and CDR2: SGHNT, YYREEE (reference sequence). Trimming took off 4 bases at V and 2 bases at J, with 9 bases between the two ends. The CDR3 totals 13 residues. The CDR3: CASSSGTNYGYTF. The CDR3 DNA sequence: TGTGCCAGCAGCAGCGGGACCAACTATGGCTACACCTTC.

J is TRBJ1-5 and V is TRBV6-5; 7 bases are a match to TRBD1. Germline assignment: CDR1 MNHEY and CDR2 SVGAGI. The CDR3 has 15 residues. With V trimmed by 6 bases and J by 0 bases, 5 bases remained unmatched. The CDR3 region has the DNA TGTGCCAGCAGGCCGGACAGGAGTAGCAATCAGCCCCAGCATTTT. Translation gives CASRPDRSSNQPQHF.

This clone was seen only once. The CDR3 here is CASTETSGGHGETQYF. CDR3 DNA: TGTGCCAGCACCGAGACTAGCGGGGGTCATGGGGAGACCCAGTACTTC. V is TRBV7-2 and J is TRBJ2-5, with 12 bases identical to TRBD2. The CDR3 runs 16 residues. The germline V gene encodes CDR1 SGHTA and CDR2 FQGNSA. V was clipped by 7 bases and J by 5 bases; unmatched bases: 11.

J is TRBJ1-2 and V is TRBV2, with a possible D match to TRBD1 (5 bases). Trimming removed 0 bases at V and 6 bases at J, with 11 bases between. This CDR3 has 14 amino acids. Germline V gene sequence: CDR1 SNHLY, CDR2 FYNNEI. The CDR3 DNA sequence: TGTGCCAGCAGTGAAGCGTCCCGCAGGGATGGCTACACCTTC. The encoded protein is CASSEASRRDGYTF.

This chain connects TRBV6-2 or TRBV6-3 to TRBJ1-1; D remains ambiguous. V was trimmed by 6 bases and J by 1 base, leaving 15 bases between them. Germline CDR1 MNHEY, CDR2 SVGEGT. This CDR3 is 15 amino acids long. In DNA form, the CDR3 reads TGTGCCAGCAGCCATTGGCTCCAGGAGAACACTGAAGCTTTCTTT. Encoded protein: CASSHWLQENTEAFF.